This entry lists 17 T cell receptor beta chains sequenced from one sample in a study of cytomegalovirus exposure and HLA in healthy donors. The PCR contained 60 Vbeta and 13 Jbeta primers. Here immunoSEQ multiplex PCR was the method, and the copy in TCRdb shows in-frame clones only, minus some. Of 150,000 to 200,000 clones in the sample, over 75% are singletons; the top ten hold about 0.21%. Sequencing was performed on PBMCs. These receptors were taken from a girl younger than two in good health and CMV-seronegative.

V gene TRBV30 combines with J gene TRBJ1-5; D gene unclear. Germline V gene lookup returns CDR1 GTSNPN and CDR2 SVGIG (reference sequence). Trimming removed 4 bases at V and 6 bases at J, with 10 bases between. The CDR3 loop spans 12 amino acids. CDR3 amino acids: CAWTARGQPQHF. CDR3 coding DNA: TGTGCCTGGACAGCAAGAGGTCAGCCCCAGCATTTT. The entire variable domain, with the rest obtained from reference TRBV30 and TRBJ1-5, is as follows: SQTIHQWPATLVQPVGSPLSLECTVEGTSNPNLYWYRQAAGRGLQLLFYSVGIGQISSEVPQNLSASRPQDRQFILSSKKLLLSDSGFYLCAWTARGQPQHFGDGTRLSIL.

This chain uses TRBV6-4 with TRBJ2-3, with D hard to call. Between the trimmed V and J ends, which lost 5 bases and 0 bases, there was a span of 12 bases. CDR1 MRHNA and CDR2 SNTAGT come from the germline V gene. The CDR3 totals 15 residues. The CDR3 sequence is CASSPFQASTDTQYF. The CDR3 DNA is TGTGCCAGCAGTCCATTCCAGGCTAGCACAGATACGCAGTATTTT.

V and J are TRBV6-4 and TRBJ2-1, with 7 bases matching TRBD2. This CDR3 contains 15 residues. Unmatched junction bases numbered 4, after V lost 5 bases and J lost 0 bases. CDR1 is MRHNA, CDR2 SNTAGT, per germline. Written as DNA, the CDR3 is TGTGCCAGCAGTTTATTAGCGGGCTCCTACAATGAGCAGTTCTTC. This gives the protein CASSLLAGSYNEQFF.

This chain links TRBV30 with TRBJ2-7; D may be TRBD2 (5 bases). The CDR3 runs 13 residues. Trimming removed 1 base from V and 2 bases from J, with 9 bases in between. CDR1 is GTSNPN and CDR2 is SVGIG in the germline V gene (reference sequence). The CDR3 coding sequence is TGTGCCTGGAGTGCAGGACTGACCTACGAGCAGTACTTC. As protein: CAWSAGLTYEQYF. The variable domain in full, completed from reference TRBV30 and TRBJ2-7, reads SQTIHQWPATLVQPVGSPLSLECTVEGTSNPNLYWYRQAAGRGLQLLFYSVGIGQISSEVPQNLSASRPQDRQFILSSKKLLLSDSGFYLCAWSAGLTYEQYFGPGTRLTVT.

This chain connects TRBV4-2 to TRBJ1-1, with D perhaps matching TRBD1 (6 bases). V was pared by 1 base and J by 1 base, with 7 bases between. The CDR3 is made up of 14 amino acids. CDR1 LGHNA and CDR2 YNFKEQ come from the germline V gene. The CDR3 region is CASSQVGQNTEAFF. The CDR3 DNA follows: TGTGCCAGCAGCCAAGTGGGACAGAACACTGAAGCTTTCTTT.

V gene TRBV7-8 combines with J gene TRBJ1-1, with TRBD1 matching over 12 bases. Looked up from germline, CDR1 is SGHVS and CDR2 is FQNEAQ. The CDR3 runs 17 residues. With V trimmed by 5 bases and J by 4 bases, 11 bases remained unmatched. The CDR3 protein is CASSVPGQGAPSTEAFF. The CDR3 nucleotides are TGTGCCAGCAGCGTACCGGGACAGGGGGCGCCCAGCACTGAAGCTTTCTTT.

The gene calls are TRBV5-1 and TRBJ1-6; D gene unclear. Deletions cut 8 bases from V and 0 bases from J, with 15 bases between. Germline assignment: CDR1 SGHRS and CDR2 YFSETQ. The CDR3 extends over 16 amino acids. The CDR3 nucleotides are TGCGCCAGTTCTGAAGCCGAGAGCTCCTATAATTCACCCCTCCACTTT. Translation: CASSEAESSYNSPLHF. The full variable domain, completed using reference TRBV5-1 and TRBJ1-6, is KAGVTQTPRYLIKTRGQQVTLSCSPISGHRSVSWYQQTPGQGLQFLFEYFSETQRNKGNFPGRFSGRQFSNSRSEMNVSTLELGDSALYLCASSEAESSYNSPLHFGNGTRLTVT.

The chain recombines TRBV5-1 with TRBJ1-5, with a possible D match to TRBD1 (6 bases). This CDR3 comprises 16 residues. V was trimmed by 1 base and J by 2 bases, leaving 13 bases between them. The germline CDR1 and CDR2 sequences are SGHRS and YFSETQ. CDR3 in amino acids: CASSLTGYGGNQPQHF. The CDR3 DNA reads as TGCGCCAGCAGCTTGACAGGGTATGGTGGCAATCAGCCCCAGCATTTT.

This sequence joins TRBV4-1 and TRBJ2-2; TRBD2 aligns across 11 bases. The CDR3 has 17 amino acids. With 3 bases clipped from V and 2 bases from J, the junction kept 5 bases outside the gene matches. Germline V lookup: CDR1 MGHRA, CDR2 YSYEKL. DNA for the CDR3: TGCGCCAGCAGCCACCTACTAGCGGGAGAAAACACCGGGGAGCTGTTTTTT. Its translation is CASSHLLAGENTGELFF.

This chain connects TRBV6-1 to TRBJ1-5; 8 nucleotides match TRBD1. CDR1 MNHNS and CDR2 SASEGT come from the germline V gene. This CDR3 contains 15 residues. V shed 1 base, J shed 5 bases, and the junction held 4 bases outside the gene matches. CDR3 residues: CASSEVRQGHQPQHF. The DNA of the CDR3 is TGTGCCAGCAGTGAAGTGAGACAGGGGCATCAGCCCCAGCATTTT.

V is TRBV19 and J is TRBJ2-5; possible D gene TRBD1, 5 bases. The DNA end is a closer match to TRBJ2-7, so the J assignment may be wrong. CDR1 and CDR2 (germline): LNHDA, SQIVND (reference sequence). The CDR3 extends over 14 amino acids. CDR3 bases: TGTGCCAGTAGTATAGGGGGCGGCCCGGACGAGCAGTACTTC. Translation gives CASSIGGGPDEQYF.

The chain couples TRBV10-3 to TRBJ1-1; D call uncertain. The CDR3 length is 14 residues. CDR1 ENHRY and CDR2 SYGVKD come from the germline V gene. Trimming left V 6 bases short and J 5 bases short, with 16 bases between. CDR3 protein: CAIREEGIMTEAFF. Written as DNA, the CDR3 is TGTGCCATCAGGGAAGAGGGAATTATGACTGAAGCTTTCTTT.

The V and J genes are TRBV20-1 and TRBJ2-3; D not resolved. V was clipped by 3 bases and J by 7 bases, with 8 bases between them. Germline-derived CDR1 and CDR2 are DFQATT and SNEGSKA (reference sequence). The length of the CDR3 is 11 residues. CDR3 in amino acids: CSARGPNTQYF. DNA for the CDR3: TGCAGTGCTAGGGGCCCCAATACGCAGTATTTT.

The chain carries TRBV7-9 and TRBJ1-2, with a possible D match to TRBD1 (6 bases). Germline assignment: CDR1 SEHNR and CDR2 FQNEAQ (reference sequence). V lost 2 bases, J lost 8 bases, and 15 bases lay in between. The length of the CDR3 is 14 residues. CDR3 loop: CASSLPTGPRGYTF. In DNA form, the CDR3 reads TGTGCCAGCAGCTTACCCACAGGGCCGAGGGGCTACACCTTC.

J is TRBJ2-7 and V is TRBV7-6, with D unclear. Germline CDR1 SGHVS, CDR2 FNYEAQ. Trimming cost V 3 bases and J 7 bases, with 7 bases left between them. The CDR3 runs to 11 residues. In DNA form, the CDR3 reads TGTGCCAGCAGCTTTCCGACAGAGCAGTACTTC. As protein: CASSFPTEQYF. The variable domain in full, with the rest retrieved from reference TRBV7-6 and TRBJ2-7, is GAGVSQSPRYKVTKRGQDVALRCDPISGHVSLYWYRQALGQGPEFLTYFNYEAQQDKSGLPNDRFSAERPEGSISTLTIQRTEQRDSAMYRCASSFPTEQYFGPGTRLTVT.

The chain is built from TRBV9 and TRBJ2-2, with TRBD2 identical over 13 bases. V was pared by 0 bases and J by 3 bases, with 2 bases of the junction left unmatched. Germline CDR1 SGDLS, CDR2 YYNGEE. This CDR3 comprises 17 residues. In nucleotides, the CDR3 is TGTGCCAGCAGCGTAGCTACTAGCGGGAGGGACACCGGGGAGCTGTTTTTT. Translation gives CASSVATSGRDTGELFF.

The genes are TRBV7-2 and TRBJ2-7; 8 bases map to TRBD1. The CDR3 has 13 residues. Germline-derived CDR1 and CDR2 are SGHTA and FQGNSA. The V and J ends lost 4 bases and 5 bases, in that order; junction bases with no gene match: 4. The CDR3: CASSYRGNDEQYF. For the CDR3, the DNA is TGTGCCAGCAGCTACAGGGGGAATGACGAGCAGTACTTC.